This TCR beta chain comes out of a study of blood T cell repertoires in COVID-19. As for the study in general: COVID-19 samples from acute and convalescent phases originated in the United States, Italy and Spain. T cells, B-cell-depleted T cells, or PBMCs provided the cDNA or gDNA that served as material.

Produced via immunoSEQ multiplex PCR; TCRdb's table is partial and in-frame only. This table holds about 68,000 clones, 87% found once. CDR1 is SGHNT, CDR2 YENEEA, per germline. The trim removed 5 bases at V and 6 bases at J, leaving 6 bases unmatched. The CDR3 length is 13 residues. Those enrolled in Seattle joined during active infection and were followed longitudinally afterward. This TCR was recovered from a woman in her forties or fifties with COVID-19, enrolled during active disease. The sequencing input was peripheral blood. This sequence joins TRBV11-3 and TRBJ2-7; 8 nucleotides align to TRBD1. The CDR3 DNA reads TGTGCCAGCAGCCGGGACAGGTCAGGCGAGCAGTACTTC. Translated: CASSRDRSGEQYF.